This entry features one T cell receptor (beta chain) sequence. Constant-region reverse primers amplified full-length variable regions, followed by semi-nested Nested Universal Primer A PCR. TCRdb re-called the 5' RACE reads with MiXCR, one entry per CDR3 protein. The sample lists 45,000 to 55,000 distinct CDR3 sequences; approximately 23% were seen once. From germline, CDR1 is KGHDR and CDR2 SFDVKD. The ends were cut back, 5 bases at V and 3 bases at J, with 10 bases in the middle. This CDR3 is 14 amino acids long. Sample: tumor-infiltrating naive CD4+ T cells sorted from the breast tumor. Subset denoted: naive CD4+ T cells, CD4+CD45RA+CD25-. This TCR came from a female donor with breast cancer. The chain is built from TRBV24-1 and TRBJ2-1; D unclear. The CDR3 nucleotides are TGTGCCACCAGTGGCGGAGACGGCTACAATGAGCAGTTCTTC. Translating gives CATSGGDGYNEQFF.